These 9 T cell receptor beta chains were sequenced from one sample in a study of blood T cell repertoires in COVID-19. The table came from immunoSEQ multiplex PCR; TCRdb's copy has only in-frame clones and leaves some out. The sample records over 300,000 clones, 85% to 90% being singletons. Material: peripheral blood. These receptors were collected from a man aged 18 to 29 with active or convalescent COVID-19.

The V call is TRBV3-1 (or the pseudogene TRBV3-2), the J call TRBJ2-5; 10 nucleotides line up with TRBD2. J was trimmed by 5 bases and V by 4 bases; bases with no gene match: 4. Germline-derived CDR1 and CDR2 are LGHDT and YNNKEL (reference sequence). The CDR3 is 14 residues long. This CDR3 reads CASSPGLAAETQYF. For the CDR3, the DNA is TGTGCCAGCAGCCCAGGACTAGCGGCTGAGACCCAGTACTTC.

V usage is TRBV2 and J usage is TRBJ2-4, with 7 bases matching TRBD1. The J segment lost 8 bases and the V segment lost 0 bases, leaving 10 bases of the junction unmatched. CDR1 is SNHLY, CDR2 FYNNEI, per germline. The CDR3 has 16 amino acids. DNA of the CDR3: TGTGCCAGCAGTGAAGCTCATGGGACAGTCGGGCACATTCAGTACTTC. This gives the protein CASSEAHGTVGHIQYF. Variable domain in full (rest from reference TRBV2 and TRBJ2-4): EPEVTQTPSHQVTQMGQEVILRCVPISNHLYFYWYRQILGQKVEFLVSFYNNEISEKSEIFDDQFSVERPDGSNFTLKIRSTKLEDSAMYFCASSEAHGTVGHIQYFGAGTRLSVL.

This rearrangement joins TRBV7-2 to TRBJ1-6, with a possible D match to TRBD1 (6 bases). The V gene's germline CDR1 is SGHTA and CDR2 FQGNSA. The CDR3 sequence is 14 residues long. V gave up 5 bases and J gave up 8 bases, with 13 bases separating them. The CDR3: CASSPRYRDSPLHF. The CDR3 DNA reads TGTGCCAGCAGCCCGAGATACAGGGATTCACCCCTCCACTTT.

V is TRBV6-6 and J is TRBJ1-2; TRBD1 aligns across 8 bases. The CDR3 sequence is 16 residues long. Looked up from germline, CDR1 is MNHNY and CDR2 is SVGAGI (reference sequence). V dropped 2 bases and J dropped 3; count of bases not matched to a gene: 8. The CDR3 nucleotides are TGTGCCAGCAGTTACCCGGACAGGGAATGGGACTATGGCTACACCTTC. This translates into CASSYPDREWDYGYTF.

The gene calls are TRBV28 and TRBJ2-7; 9 bases line up with TRBD2. This CDR3 has 16 amino acids. V was clipped by 7 bases and J by 1 base; unmatched bases: 11. The V gene's germline CDR1 is MDHEN and CDR2 SYDVKM. CDR3: CASIHGGAGGSYEQYF. Written as DNA, the CDR3 is TGTGCCAGCATCCACGGTGGTGCGGGAGGGTCCTACGAGCAGTACTTC.

This clone was detected a few times. CDR3 nucleotide sequence: TGTGCCAGCAGAACTGGACAGGCCTATAGCAATCAGCCCCAGCATTTT. It specifies CASRTGQAYSNQPQHF. The rearrangement joins TRBV2 to TRBJ1-5; 7 nucleotides agree with TRBD1. After removal of 6 bases from V and 0 bases from J, the junction contained 8 bases not matched to a gene. The CDR3 is made up of 16 amino acids. Germline values: CDR1 SNHLY, CDR2 FYNNEI.

The table lists this clone with a count of one. The chain links TRBV11-1 to TRBJ1-1; D is perhaps TRBD1 (6 bases). V lost 5 bases and J lost 5, with 12 bases in between. Germline assignment: CDR1 SGHAT and CDR2 FQDESV (reference sequence). This CDR3 region has 13 residues. The CDR3: CASSPGVRTEAFF. The CDR3, as DNA: TGTGCCAGCAGCCCAGGGGTTCGGACTGAAGCTTTCTTT.

The V call is TRBV11-1, the J call TRBJ2-1; the D gene is possibly TRBD2 (6 bases). CDR3 length equals 15 residues. Germline assignment: CDR1 SGHAT and CDR2 FQDESV (reference sequence). V lost 4 bases, J lost 7 bases, and 17 bases lay in between. DNA of the CDR3: TGTGCCAGCAGCTCGTCATCCCGGGGGTCTAATGAGCAGTTCTTC. It encodes CASSSSSRGSNEQFF. Supplemented by reference TRBV11-1 and TRBJ2-1, the full variable domain reads EAEVAQSPRYKITEKSQAVAFWCDPISGHATLYWYRQILGQGPELLVQFQDESVVDDSQLPKDRFSAERLKGVDSTLKIQPAELGDSAMYLCASSSSSRGSNEQFFGPGTRLTVL.

The genes are TRBV2 and TRBJ1-2; TRBD1 matches 8 bases. V lost 7 bases, J lost 4 bases, and 11 bases stayed unmatched. CDR1 SNHLY and CDR2 FYNNEI come from the germline V gene. The CDR3 has 15 residues. The CDR3 reads CASTRPSGGGYGYTF. The CDR3 DNA follows: TGTGCCAGCACCCGTCCTTCAGGGGGCGGCTATGGCTACACCTTC.